The TCR beta chain described here comes from a study of blood T cell repertoires in COVID-19. The CDR3 covers 16 residues. The germline CDR1 and CDR2 sequences are LGHDT and YNNKEL (reference sequence). Trimming stripped 4 bases from V and 4 bases from J, with 16 bases between. Here immunoSEQ multiplex PCR was the method, and the copy in TCRdb shows in-frame clones only, minus some. This sample carries 250,000 or so clones, about 88% of them seen once, and the ten largest clones take roughly 5%. Specimen: peripheral blood. The TCR was taken from a woman aged 40 to 50 who had recovered from COVID-19. This chain links TRBV3-1 (or the pseudogene TRBV3-2) with TRBJ1-4, with D possibly TRBD1 on 6 matching bases. The CDR3 region is CASSRTGGRINEKLFF. CDR3 DNA: TGTGCCAGCAGCCGAACCGGGGGGCGCATTAATGAAAAACTGTTTTTT.